This passage covers 30 T cell receptor delta chains from one sample sequenced in a study of gamma-delta T cells after stem cell transplantation (dated by TCRdb to 2015 to 2016). Libraries came from RT-PCR. Sequenced using an Illumina MiSeq. TCRdb called clones afresh from the public reads with CATT; identical DNA rows were later merged. Here the sample has about 2,600 delta-chain clones; approximately 1.4% occur a single time. Approximately 41% of the sample is in the top ten clones. The sample consisted of gamma-delta T cells. All receptors derive from a human donor. It is not recorded whose cells these are; they may come from a transplant donor.

This clone is termed medium-sized. The chain links TRDV2 to TRDJ1; 12 positions match TRDD3. Germline-derived CDR1 and CDR2 are GEAIGNYY and EKD. The V and J ends lost 1 base and 7 bases, in that order; junction bases with no gene match: 12. The CDR3 is 17 residues long. The CDR3 DNA sequence: TGTGCCTGTGACACGGTTTCCGCTGGGGGATACGCGGCTAAACTCATCTTT. Protein: CACDTVSAGGYAAKLIF.

A remark on this clone: A read error is likely here: a far larger clone is one base away. Other nucleotide sequences in the sample specify the same CDR3. This chain links TRDV2 with TRDJ1, with 13 bases fitting TRDD3. Looked up from germline, CDR1 is GEAIGNYY and CDR2 is EKD. Trimming removed 3 bases from V and 0 bases from J; junction bases left unmatched: 9. The CDR3 has 18 amino acids. CDR3: CACDHVLGDTRNTDKLIF. Written as DNA, the CDR3 is TGTGCCTGTGACCATGTACTGGGGGATACGCGTAACACCGATAAACTCATCTTT.

On this clone itself: TCRdb's entry gives the protein of a much larger clone, which mismatches this DNA's translation at residue 3, likely from a read error; the protein reported here is translated from the DNA. V is TRDV2 and J is TRDJ1; 8 bases align to TRDD3. CDR1 GEAIGNYY and CDR2 EKD come from the germline V gene. CDR3 length: 19 amino acids. Here the CDR3 reads CAYDHIRGDTRVYTDKLIF. In nucleotides, the CDR3 is TGTGCCTATGACCATATCCGTGGGGATACCAGGGTTTACACCGATAAACTCATCTTT.

Judged by abundance, this clone is medium-sized. The rearrangement links TRDV2 to TRDJ1; TRDD3 matches 13 bases. V was pared by 3 bases and J by 0 bases, with 3 bases of the junction left unmatched. The germline CDR1 and CDR2 sequences are GEAIGNYY and EKD. This CDR3 contains 16 residues. CDR3 sequence: CACDPLGDTNTDKLIF. CDR3 coding DNA: TGTGCCTGTGACCCACTGGGGGATACGAACACCGATAAACTCATCTTT.

Comment on this clone: At residue 16, the DNA translation does not agree with TCRdb's protein; the protein displayed here is the one encoded by the DNA. The chain couples TRDV2 to TRDJ3; 7 bases map to TRDD3. This CDR3 has 21 residues. Germline CDR1 reads GEAIGNYY; CDR2 reads EKD. CDR3 protein: CACDAPLTGDFGAWDARQMFF. CDR3 nucleotide sequence: TGTGCCTGCGACGCCCCCCTGACTGGGGACTTTGGCGCCTGGGACGCCCGACAGATGTTTTTC.

By frequency in the sample, this clone is large (0.1 to 1%). Other nucleotide sequences in the sample specify the same CDR3. This chain connects TRDV2 to TRDJ1, with D maybe TRDD3 (5 bases). The CDR3 runs to 18 residues. Looked up from germline, CDR1 is GEAIGNYY and CDR2 is EKD. Trimming took 0 bases from V and 0 from J, leaving 19 bases between them. The chain's CDR3 is CACDTVSIMGSNTDKLIF. The CDR3 DNA follows: TGTGCCTGTGACACCGTTAGCATTATGGGGAGCAACACCGATAAACTCATCTTT.

This clone has only a few counts. The TCRdb protein, from a much larger clone, departs from this DNA's translation at residue 16, likely by read error; the protein shown derives from the DNA. The genes are TRDV1 and TRDJ1; 11 positions match TRDD3. CDR3 size: 21 residues. V was clipped by 2 bases and J by 3 bases; unmatched bases: 20. The V gene's germline CDR1 is TSWWSYY and CDR2 QGS. The DNA of the CDR3 is TGTGCTCTTGGGGAAGACGATTGGGACCGACTGGGGGATAGGTGCGCCGATAAACTCATCTTT. The encoded protein is CALGEDDWDRLGDRCADKLIF.

This clone was found a few times. TCRdb's protein, taken from a much larger clone, differs from this DNA's translation at residue 17, likely owing to a read error; the protein displayed comes from the DNA. V usage is TRDV1 and J usage is TRDJ1; the D gene could be TRDD2 or TRDD3 (7 bases each). The germline V and J ends were trimmed by 2 bases and 7 bases, with 35 bases remaining between them. Germline CDR1 is TSWWSYY and CDR2 is QGS. CDR3 length: 21 amino acids. CDR3 in amino acids: CALGEASFLLTYWGPPSKLIF. CDR3 nucleotide sequence: TGTGCTCTTGGGGAAGCCTCCTTCCTGCTGACTTACTGGGGCCCTCCGAGTAAACTCATCTTT.

On this clone: One end of the junction varies from germline; a read error may be responsible. The chain uses TRDV2 and TRDJ1; maybe TRDD2 (6 bases). Germline loops: CDR1 GEAIGNYY, CDR2 EKD. CDR3 size: 22 residues. Here the CDR3 DNA reads TGTGCCTGTGACACCGTCTCCTACCCGGTACTGGAGGATAACCCTTACACCGATAAACTCACCTTT. It specifies CACDTVSYPVLEDNPYTDKLTF.

Of note for this clone: TCRdb has a much larger clone's protein, which differs at residue 4 from the translation of this DNA, likely because of a read error; what is shown is the protein translated from the DNA. The rearrangement links TRDV3 to TRDJ1; tentative D call: TRDD3 (9 bases). The CDR3 has 21 amino acids. Germline V CDR1 and CDR2: TVYSNPD, GDNSRS (reference sequence). V was clipped by 4 bases and J by 0 bases, with 36 bases between them. CDR3 sequence reads: CASAYLPKPDWGTVYTDKLIF. DNA of the CDR3: TGTGCCTCTGCCTACCTTCCTAAACCGGACTGGGGGACCGTGTACACCGATAAACTCATCTTT.

A word on this clone: This DNA's translation differs at residue 11 from TCRdb's protein, which comes from a much larger clone; a read error is likely, and the protein shown is translated from the DNA. V and J are TRDV2 and TRDJ1; no firm D call. Germline CDR1 GEAIGNYY, CDR2 EKD. The CDR3 is 15 amino acids. This chain's CDR3 is CACDTVSGTTGKLIF. CDR3 DNA: TGTGCCTGTGACACCGTATCTGGAACCACCGGTAAACTCATCTTT.

On this clone: At one of its ends the junction is not consistent with the germline gene, which may arise from a read error. The chain's CDR3 is CAFGELGYNGDKLIF. The CDR3 DNA reads as TGTGCTTTTGGGGAACTGGGATACAATGGCGATAAACTCATCTTT. V gene TRDV1 combines with J gene TRDJ1; 7 positions match TRDD3. The germline V gene encodes CDR1 TSWWSYY and CDR2 QGS. This CDR3 contains 15 residues.

Comment on this clone: The protein given by TCRdb reflects a much larger clone and differs at residue 9 from this DNA's translation, likely from a read error; the protein shown is the DNA's translation. The genes are TRDV2 and TRDJ1; possibly TRDD3 for D (5 bases). Per germline, CDR1 GEAIGNYY and CDR2 EKD. Between the trimmed V and J ends, which lost 0 bases and 3 bases, there was a span of 19 bases. The length of the CDR3 is 17 residues. For the CDR3, the DNA is TGTGCCTGTGACACCGTTGGGGAGGAAGGTTCTGCCGATAAACTCATCTTT. Its translation is CACDTVGEEGSADKLIF.

On this clone: It may be a read error: a sequence one base away is much more abundant. Additional DNA sequences in this sample encode the identical CDR3. This sequence joins TRDV2 and TRDJ1; 9 bases line up with TRDD3. The V and J ends lost 4 bases and 1 base, in that order; junction bases with no gene match: 15. Germline V CDR1 and CDR2: GEAIGNYY, EKD. The CDR3 has 18 residues. CDR3: CACDRLGGDTPVTDKLIF. In DNA form, the CDR3 reads TGTGCCTGTGATCGTTTGGGGGGGGATACTCCCGTCACCGATAAACTCATCTTT.

By frequency in the sample, this clone is large. This sequence joins TRDV1 and TRDJ1; TRDD3 might be the D (5 bases). Deletions cut 0 bases from V and 6 bases from J, with 11 bases between. Germline CDR1 reads TSWWSYY; CDR2 reads QGS. The CDR3 runs to 14 residues. CDR3 sequence reads: CALGELDGVHKLIF. Here the CDR3 DNA reads TGTGCTCTTGGGGAACTAGATGGGGTGCATAAACTCATCTTT.

This clone is medium-sized within its sample. Distinct nucleotide sequences in the sample also encode this CDR3. The chain couples TRDV2 to TRDJ1; the match to TRDD3 covers 11 bases. The junction had 9 bases not matched to a gene; V was cut back by 4 bases and J by 3 bases. The CDR3 runs 16 residues. Germline values: CDR1 GEAIGNYY, CDR2 EKD. CDR3 nucleotides: TGTGCCTGTGAGCGACTGGGGGATATCCCTCCCGATAAACTCATCTTT. It codes for CACERLGDIPPDKLIF.

The rearrangement links TRDV2 to TRDJ1; tentative D call: TRDD3 (6 bases). V was trimmed by 3 bases and J by 2 bases, leaving 15 bases between them. CDR1 and CDR2 from the germline V gene are GEAIGNYY and EKD. The length of the CDR3 is 15 residues. The CDR3 reads CACDAVRGDTDKLIF. CDR3 nucleotide sequence: TGTGCCTGTGACGCTGTAAGAGGGGATACCGATAAACTCATCTTT.

This clone is judged medium-sized. The junction departs from the called germline gene at one end, perhaps through a read error. The sample has other DNA sequences that encode this CDR3 too. V and J are TRDV2 and TRDJ1; 8 bases fit TRDD3. This CDR3 is built from 20 residues. Germline V gene sequence: CDR1 GEAIGNYY, CDR2 EKD. CDR3 bases: TGTGCCTGTGACACCGTTTACTTCGCCAAACTGGGGGGCCCAACCGATAAACCCATCTTT. This sequence encodes CACDTVYFAKLGGPTDKPIF.

By share, this clone counts as medium-sized. The V call is TRDV2, the J call TRDJ1; possibly TRDD3 for D (6 bases). The CDR3 length is 14 residues. Germline values: CDR1 GEAIGNYY, CDR2 EKD. V was trimmed by 2 bases and J by 0 bases, leaving 9 bases between them. CDR3 coding DNA: TGTGCCTGTGACAAAGTGGGGGACACCGATAAACTCATCTTT. It specifies CACDKVGDTDKLIF.

Note on this clone: A read error is the likely source, as a far larger clone sits one nucleotide away. The sample has other DNA sequences that encode this CDR3 too. The V call is TRDV2, the J call TRDJ1, with 10 bases identical to TRDD3. CDR3 length: 14 amino acids. CDR1 and CDR2 from the germline V gene are GEAIGNYY and EKD. CDR3 DNA sequence: TGTGCCTGTGACCCGTTGGGGGATACCGACAAACTCATCTTT. Protein: CACDPLGDTDKLIF.

As to this clone: A read error likely explains why the TCRdb protein, taken from a much larger clone, differs from this DNA's translation at residue 13; the protein shown is translated from the DNA. V usage is TRDV2 and J usage is TRDJ2, with TRDD3 matching 11 bases. There are 18 residues in the CDR3. Germline V gives CDR1 GEAIGNYY, CDR2 EKD. After removal of 0 bases from V and 11 bases from J, the junction contained 16 bases not matched to a gene. The CDR3: CACDTVAGVGDTPGQLFF. The CDR3, as DNA: TGTGCCTGTGACACCGTAGCAGGAGTGGGGGATACGCCGGGTCAACTCTTCTTT.

Comments on this clone: This same CDR3 is encoded by further DNA sequences in the sample. The V call is TRDV3, the J call TRDJ1; 13 nucleotides align to TRDD3. CDR1 and CDR2 from the germline V gene are TVYSNPD and GDNSRS (reference sequence). The V and J ends lost 0 bases and 4 bases, in that order; junction bases with no gene match: 29. CDR3 length: 23 amino acids. The CDR3 coding sequence is TGTGCCTTTAGTCCCCCGCGTGTACGCTTACTGGGGGATACGCGTATCCCGTACGATAAACTCATCTTT. Translating gives CAFSPPRVRLLGDTRIPYDKLIF.

Notes on this clone: TCRdb's protein for this DNA is that of a much larger clone and differs from the translation at residue 12, likely a read error; the protein shown is the DNA translation. The chain links TRDV2 to TRDJ1, with 10 positions matching TRDD3. With V trimmed by 2 bases and J by 4 bases, 18 bases remained unmatched. The CDR3 has 19 residues. The germline CDR1 and CDR2 sequences are GEAIGNYY and EKD. CDR3 sequence (DNA): TGTGCCTGTGACAATCTACTGGGGGATGTCGCTGTGAGGGTCGATAAACTCATCTTT. It is translated as CACDNLLGDVAVRVDKLIF.

A word on this clone: Since a far larger clone is one base different, this is likely a read error. This CDR3 is also generated by other DNA sequences in the sample. This chain connects TRDV1 to TRDJ1; D not certain. The germline V gene has CDR1 TSWWSYY and CDR2 QGS. Trimming cost V 3 bases and J 0 bases, with 32 bases left between them. The CDR3 sequence is 22 residues long. In DNA, the CDR3 is TGTGCTCTTGGGGACTTACGGCTGGTTTGGTTCGACACTCCCGACTACACCGATAAACTCATCTTT. This encodes CALGDLRLVWFDTPDYTDKLIF.

In its sample, this clone was seen a few times. This may be a read error, as it is one base from a much larger clone. This sequence joins TRDV1 and TRDJ1, with D perhaps TRDD2 (7 bases). This CDR3 contains 20 residues. V was clipped by 3 bases and J by 0 bases, with 26 bases between them. Germline-derived CDR1 and CDR2 are TSWWSYY and QGS. The CDR3 region has the DNA TGTGCTCTTGGGGACACCATTCCTACGTCGGATACTCCGGACACCGATAAACTCATCTTT. This codes for CALGDTIPTSDTPDTDKLIF.

About this clone itself: The TCRdb record carries a much larger clone's protein, which differs from this DNA's translation at residue 4; a read error is the likely cause, and the protein listed here is the DNA translation. Written as DNA, the CDR3 is TGTGCCTGTGGCATAATGGGGGATATTTCGGGAGGAACCGATAAACTCATCTTT. Translated: CACGIMGDISGGTDKLIF. The chain links TRDV2 to TRDJ1; 9 bases are a match to TRDD3. V shed 5 bases, J shed 2 bases, and the junction held 17 bases outside the gene matches. CDR3 length: 18 residues. Germline assignment: CDR1 GEAIGNYY and CDR2 EKD.

In regard to this clone: This DNA's translation and the protein TCRdb lists, from a much larger clone, do not match at residue 13, likely due to a read error; the protein shown is translated from the DNA. The rearrangement uses TRDV2 and TRDJ1; the match to TRDD3 covers 13 bases. This CDR3 contains 16 residues. Germline CDR1 is GEAIGNYY and CDR2 is EKD. As DNA, the CDR3 is TGTGCCTGTGACCTACTGGGGGATACGCGGACCGATGAACTCATCTTT. Its protein is CACDLLGDTRTDELIF.

Note on this clone: Translating this DNA gives a protein that differs at residue 4 from the TCRdb one, which belongs to a much larger clone; a read error is likely, and the protein shown is this translation. The chain is built from TRDV2 and TRDJ1; 9 positions agree with TRDD3. The CDR3 length is 14 residues. The J segment lost 4 bases and the V segment lost 4 bases, leaving 6 bases of the junction unmatched. Germline V gene sequence: CDR1 GEAIGNYY, CDR2 EKD. The CDR3 coding sequence is TGTGCCTGTGAGCTACTGGGGGACCTCGATAAACTCATCTTT. Residues: CACELLGDLDKLIF.

For this clone: A much larger clone lies one base from this, so it may be a read error. Other DNA variants within this sample encode the same CDR3. The rearrangement joins TRDV1 to TRDJ1; a weak D match, TRDD2 (8 bases). The CDR3 has 23 residues. CDR1 is TSWWSYY, CDR2 QGS, per germline. CDR3 loop: CALGEILPINVYWGPIRTDKLIF. In nucleotides, the CDR3 is TGTGCTCTTGGGGAGATCCTTCCTATTAACGTTTACTGGGGACCAATTAGGACCGACAAACTCATCTTT.

For this clone: A much larger clone differs by one base, so this may be a read error. The chain has TRDV1 and TRDJ1; 12 bases match TRDD3. With 0 bases clipped from V and 0 bases from J, the junction kept 26 bases outside the gene matches. Germline CDR1 is TSWWSYY and CDR2 is QGS. The CDR3 is 25 amino acids. The CDR3 spells CALGELRTSSRPNWGIPLDTDKLIF. The CDR3 region has the DNA TGTGCTCTTGGGGAACTTCGAACCTCGAGCAGACCGAACTGGGGGATACCCCTGGACACCGATAAACTCATCTTT.